This T cell receptor (beta chain) was identified in a study of metastatic and nonmetastatic thyroid tumors. Findings of the study overall: Malignant tumors reportedly showed significantly higher TCR beta diversity than benign nodules in both blood and tumor.

No patient received treatment before thyroid surgery. Original handling: Across clinicopathological groups, CDR3 differences served as the basis for building a distant-metastasis classifier for papillary thyroid cancer. TCRdb reassembled clones from the PCR reads with MiXCR. What appears here as the V and J calls and clone size reflects TCRdb's work, not the paper's. This sample has approximately 16,000 clones; approximately 30% occur once, and the top ten carry 45% to 50%. The V and J ends lost 3 bases and 6 bases respectively, with 16 bases between them. Germline-derived CDR1 and CDR2 are DFQATT and SNEGSKA (reference sequence). This CDR3 has 14 amino acids. In its sample, this clone was seen many times. Its antigen is currently unknown. With a much larger clone just one base away, this may be a read error. Within the sample, other DNA sequences also encode this same CDR3.

This clonotype was sampled from a male donor with papillary thyroid cancer or a benign thyroid nodule (not recorded which). Some clones in this sample may be carry-over from other donors' samples. The chain has TRBV20-1 and TRBJ2-3; D possibly corresponds to TRBD2 (6 bases). Material: tumor tissue. This CDR3 is CSARRRRGVDTQYF. CDR3 coding DNA: TGCAGTGCTAGGAGGAGGAGGGGTGTTGATACGCAGTATTTT.